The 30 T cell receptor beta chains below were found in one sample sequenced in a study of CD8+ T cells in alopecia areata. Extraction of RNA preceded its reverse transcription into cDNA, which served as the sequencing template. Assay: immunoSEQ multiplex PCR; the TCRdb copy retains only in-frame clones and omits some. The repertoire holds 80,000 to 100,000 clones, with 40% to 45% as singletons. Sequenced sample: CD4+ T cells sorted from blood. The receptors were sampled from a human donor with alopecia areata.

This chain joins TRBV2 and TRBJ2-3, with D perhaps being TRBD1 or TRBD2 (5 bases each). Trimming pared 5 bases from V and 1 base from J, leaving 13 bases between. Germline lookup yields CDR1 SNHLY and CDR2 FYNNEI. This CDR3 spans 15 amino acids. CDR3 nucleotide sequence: TGTGCCAGCAGTCCGGGGCCCCCCCGCACAGATACGCAGTATTTT. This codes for CASSPGPPRTDTQYF.

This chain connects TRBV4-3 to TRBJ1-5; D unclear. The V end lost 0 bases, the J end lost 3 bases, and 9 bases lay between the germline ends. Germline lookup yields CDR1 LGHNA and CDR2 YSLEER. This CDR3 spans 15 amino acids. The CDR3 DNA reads TGCGCCAGCAGCCAAGATAGCGGCCTCAATCAGCCCCAGCATTTT. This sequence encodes CASSQDSGLNQPQHF.

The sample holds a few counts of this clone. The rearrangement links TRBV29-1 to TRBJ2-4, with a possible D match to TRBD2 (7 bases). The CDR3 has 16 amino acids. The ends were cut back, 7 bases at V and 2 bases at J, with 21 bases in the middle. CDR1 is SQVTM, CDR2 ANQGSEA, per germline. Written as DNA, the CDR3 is TGCAGCGCCTCAGGGGAGGGGCAACTCCCCAAAAACATTCAGTACTTC. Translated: CSASGEGQLPKNIQYF.

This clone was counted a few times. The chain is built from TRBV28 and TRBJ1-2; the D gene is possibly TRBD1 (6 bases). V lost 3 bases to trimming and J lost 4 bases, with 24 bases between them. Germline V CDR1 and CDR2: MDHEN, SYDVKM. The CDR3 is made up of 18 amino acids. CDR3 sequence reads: CASSFVGAGALRPYGYTF. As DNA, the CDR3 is TGTGCCAGCAGTTTTGTCGGGGCAGGGGCCCTAAGGCCCTATGGCTACACCTTC.

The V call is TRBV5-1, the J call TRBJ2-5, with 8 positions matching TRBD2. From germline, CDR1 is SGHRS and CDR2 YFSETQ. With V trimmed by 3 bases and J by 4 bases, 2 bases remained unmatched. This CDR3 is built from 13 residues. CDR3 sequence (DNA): TGCGCCAGCAGCTCCGGGGGGGTAGAGACCCAGTACTTC. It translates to CASSSGGVETQYF.

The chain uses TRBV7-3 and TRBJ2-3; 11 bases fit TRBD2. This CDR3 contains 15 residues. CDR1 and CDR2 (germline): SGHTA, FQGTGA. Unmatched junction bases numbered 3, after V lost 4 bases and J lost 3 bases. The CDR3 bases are TGTGCCAGCAGCTCGGGACTAGCGGAAACAGATACGCAGTATTTT. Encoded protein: CASSSGLAETDTQYF. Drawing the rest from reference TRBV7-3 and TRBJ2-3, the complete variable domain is GAGVSQTPSNKVTEKGKYVELRCDPISGHTALYWYRQSLGQGPEFLIYFQGTGAADDSGLPNDRFFAVRPEGSVSTLKIQRTERGDSAVYLCASSSGLAETDTQYFGPGTRLTVL.

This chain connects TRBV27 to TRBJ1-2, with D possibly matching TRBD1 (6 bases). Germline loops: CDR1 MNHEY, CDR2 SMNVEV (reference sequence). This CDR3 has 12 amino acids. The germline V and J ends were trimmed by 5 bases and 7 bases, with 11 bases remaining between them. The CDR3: CASSPQGSGYTF. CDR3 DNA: TGTGCCAGCAGTCCCCAGGGGTCTGGCTACACCTTC.

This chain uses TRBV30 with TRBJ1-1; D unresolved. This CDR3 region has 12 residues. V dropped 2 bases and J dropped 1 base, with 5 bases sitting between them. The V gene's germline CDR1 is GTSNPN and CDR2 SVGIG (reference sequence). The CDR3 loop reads CAWSHANTEAFF. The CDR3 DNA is TGTGCCTGGAGTCACGCGAACACTGAAGCTTTCTTT.

The CDR3 bases are TGCGCCAGCAGCCTCCAAAACAGGGGCGAAAAACTGTTTTTT. Protein product: CASSLQNRGEKLFF. The J gene is TRBJ1-4, the V gene TRBV4-1; 7 nucleotides match TRBD1. V shed 4 bases, J shed 8 bases, and the junction held 7 bases outside the gene matches. Germline CDR1 is MGHRA and CDR2 is YSYEKL. The CDR3 totals 14 residues.

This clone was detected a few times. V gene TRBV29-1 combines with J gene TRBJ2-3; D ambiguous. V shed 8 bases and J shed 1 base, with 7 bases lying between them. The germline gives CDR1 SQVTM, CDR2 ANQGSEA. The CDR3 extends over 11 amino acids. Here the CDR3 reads CSMSGTDTQYF. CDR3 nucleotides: TGCAGCATGTCGGGCACAGATACGCAGTATTTT.

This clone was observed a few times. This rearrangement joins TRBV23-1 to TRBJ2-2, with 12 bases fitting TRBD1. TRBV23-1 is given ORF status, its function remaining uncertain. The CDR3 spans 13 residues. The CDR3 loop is CAGTGGLTGELFF. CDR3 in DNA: TGCGCAGGGACAGGGGGCCTCACCGGGGAGCTGTTTTTT.

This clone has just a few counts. DNA of the CDR3: TGTGCCAGCAGGGCGGACCTGGGGCCCCAGCATTTT. Encoded protein: CASRADLGPQHF. This chain connects TRBV2 to TRBJ1-5; no firm D call. The germline V gene has CDR1 SNHLY and CDR2 FYNNEI. Trimming removed 6 bases from V and 9 bases from J, with 12 bases in between. This CDR3 has 12 residues.

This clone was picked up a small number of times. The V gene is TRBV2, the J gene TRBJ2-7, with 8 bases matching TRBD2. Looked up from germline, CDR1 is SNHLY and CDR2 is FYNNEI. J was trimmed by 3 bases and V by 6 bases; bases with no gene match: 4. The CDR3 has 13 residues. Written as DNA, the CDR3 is TGTGCCAGCAGATCCGGGGGGGACTACGAGCAGTACTTC. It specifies CASRSGGDYEQYF.

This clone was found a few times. CDR3 region: CSVPATGTGDFVLTF. In DNA form, the CDR3 reads TGCAGCGTCCCCGCCACCGGGACAGGGGACTTCGTCCTGACTTTC. The chain couples TRBV29-1 to TRBJ2-6; 10 nucleotides match TRBD1. The CDR3 has 15 amino acids. Germline V lookup: CDR1 SQVTM, CDR2 ANQGSEA. V lost 6 bases, J lost 12 bases, and 14 bases stayed unmatched.

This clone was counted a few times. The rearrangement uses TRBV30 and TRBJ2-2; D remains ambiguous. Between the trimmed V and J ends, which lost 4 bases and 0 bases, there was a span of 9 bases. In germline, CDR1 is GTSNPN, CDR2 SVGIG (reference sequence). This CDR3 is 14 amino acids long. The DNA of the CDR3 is TGTGCCTGGAAAGCAGCCGCGAACACCGGGGAGCTGTTTTTT. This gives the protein CAWKAAANTGELFF.

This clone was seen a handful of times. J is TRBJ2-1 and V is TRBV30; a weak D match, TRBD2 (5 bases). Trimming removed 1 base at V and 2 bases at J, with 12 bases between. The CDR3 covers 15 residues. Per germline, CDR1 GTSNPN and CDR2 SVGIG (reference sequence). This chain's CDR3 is CAWSGHRGAYNEQFF. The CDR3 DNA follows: TGTGCCTGGAGTGGTCATCGGGGTGCCTACAATGAGCAGTTCTTC.

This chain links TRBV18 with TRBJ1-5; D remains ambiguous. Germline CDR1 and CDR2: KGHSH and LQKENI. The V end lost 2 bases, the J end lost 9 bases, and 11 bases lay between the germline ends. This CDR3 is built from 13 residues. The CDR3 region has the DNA TGTGCCAGCTCACCAGGTCAGGCTCGGCCCCAGCATTTT. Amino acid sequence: CASSPGQARPQHF. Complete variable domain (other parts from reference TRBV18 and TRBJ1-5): NAGVMQNPRHLVRRRGQEARLRCSPMKGHSHVYWYRQLPEEGLKFMVYLQKENIIDESGMPKERFSAEFPKEGPSILRIQQVVRGDSAAYFCASSPGQARPQHFGDGTRLSIL.

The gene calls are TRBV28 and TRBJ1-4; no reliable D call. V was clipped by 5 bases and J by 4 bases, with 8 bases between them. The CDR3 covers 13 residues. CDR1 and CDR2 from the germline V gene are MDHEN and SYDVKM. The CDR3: CASSPGYNEKLFF. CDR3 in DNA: TGTGCCAGCAGTCCCGGTTATAATGAAAAACTGTTTTTT. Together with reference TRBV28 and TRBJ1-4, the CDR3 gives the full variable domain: DVKVTQSSRYLVKRTGEKVFLECVQDMDHENMFWYRQDPGLGLRLIYFSYDVKMKEKGDIPEGYSVSREKKERFSLILESASTNQTSMYLCASSPGYNEKLFFGSGTQLSVL.

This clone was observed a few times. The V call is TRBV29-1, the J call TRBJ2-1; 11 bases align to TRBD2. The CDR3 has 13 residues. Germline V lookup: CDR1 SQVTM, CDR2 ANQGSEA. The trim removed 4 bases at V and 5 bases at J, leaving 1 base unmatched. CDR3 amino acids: CSVVAGGDNEQFF. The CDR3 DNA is TGCAGCGTTGTAGCGGGAGGGGACAATGAGCAGTTCTTC.

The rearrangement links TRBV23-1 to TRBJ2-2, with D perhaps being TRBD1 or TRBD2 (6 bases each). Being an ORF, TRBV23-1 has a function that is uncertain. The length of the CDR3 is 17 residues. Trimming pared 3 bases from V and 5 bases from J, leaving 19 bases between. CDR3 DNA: TGCGCCAGCAGTCACTGGACTACAGGGAGGAGGACCGGGGAGCTGTTTTTT. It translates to CASSHWTTGRRTGELFF.

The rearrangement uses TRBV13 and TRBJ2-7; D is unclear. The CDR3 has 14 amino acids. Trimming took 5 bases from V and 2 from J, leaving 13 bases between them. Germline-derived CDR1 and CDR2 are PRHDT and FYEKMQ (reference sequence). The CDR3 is CASSQRGPAYEQYF. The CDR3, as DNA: TGTGCCAGCAGCCAAAGAGGCCCAGCCTACGAGCAGTACTTC.

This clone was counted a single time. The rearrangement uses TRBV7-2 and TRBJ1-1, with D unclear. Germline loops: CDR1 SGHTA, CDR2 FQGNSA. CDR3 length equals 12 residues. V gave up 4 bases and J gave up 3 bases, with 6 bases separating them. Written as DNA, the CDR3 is TGTGCCAGCAGCTGGAGGGACACTGAAGCTTTCTTT. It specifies CASSWRDTEAFF. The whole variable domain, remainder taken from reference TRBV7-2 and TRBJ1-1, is GAGVSQSPSNKVTEKGKDVELRCDPISGHTALYWYRQSLGQGLEFLIYFQGNSAPDKSGLPSDRFSAERTGGSVSTLTIQRTQQEDSAVYLCASSWRDTEAFFGQGTRLTVV.

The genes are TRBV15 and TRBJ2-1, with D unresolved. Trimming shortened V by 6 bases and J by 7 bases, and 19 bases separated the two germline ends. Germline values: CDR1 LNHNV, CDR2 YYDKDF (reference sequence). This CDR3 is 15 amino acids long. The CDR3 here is CATSSPGSARNEQFF. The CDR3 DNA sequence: TGTGCCACCAGTTCGCCGGGTTCGGCCAGGAATGAGCAGTTCTTC.

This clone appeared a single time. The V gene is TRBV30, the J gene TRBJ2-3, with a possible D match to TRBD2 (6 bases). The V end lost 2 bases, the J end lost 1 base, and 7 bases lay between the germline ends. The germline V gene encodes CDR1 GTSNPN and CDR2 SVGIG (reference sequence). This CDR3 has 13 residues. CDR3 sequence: CAWSWGGTDTQYF. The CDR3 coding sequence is TGTGCCTGGAGTTGGGGGGGCACAGATACGCAGTATTTT. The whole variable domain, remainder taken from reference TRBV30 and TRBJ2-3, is SQTIHQWPATLVQPVGSPLSLECTVEGTSNPNLYWYRQAAGRGLQLLFYSVGIGQISSEVPQNLSASRPQDRQFILSSKKLLLSDSGFYLCAWSWGGTDTQYFGPGTRLTVL.

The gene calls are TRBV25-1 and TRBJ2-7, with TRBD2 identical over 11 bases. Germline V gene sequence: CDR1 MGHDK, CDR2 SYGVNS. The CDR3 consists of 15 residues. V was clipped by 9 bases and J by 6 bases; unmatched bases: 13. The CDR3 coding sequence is TGTGCCAGAGATTCTTTTACGGGGACTAGCGGCGAGCAGTACTTC. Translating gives CARDSFTGTSGEQYF.

CDR3 sequence (DNA): TGTGCCAGCAGTCCGTTACACAACTACGAGCAGTACTTC. It codes for CASSPLHNYEQYF. This sequence joins TRBV27 and TRBJ2-7; D is ambiguous. CDR3 length equals 13 residues. Germline CDR1 is MNHEY and CDR2 is SMNVEV (reference sequence). V lost 5 bases to trimming and J lost 3 bases, with 11 bases between them.

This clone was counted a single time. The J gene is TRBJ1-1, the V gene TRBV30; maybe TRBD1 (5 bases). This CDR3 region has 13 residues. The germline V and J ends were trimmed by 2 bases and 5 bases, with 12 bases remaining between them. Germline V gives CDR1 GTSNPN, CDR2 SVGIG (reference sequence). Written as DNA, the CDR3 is TGTGCCTGGAGTATCAGGGTTGGGACTGAAGCTTTCTTT. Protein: CAWSIRVGTEAFF.

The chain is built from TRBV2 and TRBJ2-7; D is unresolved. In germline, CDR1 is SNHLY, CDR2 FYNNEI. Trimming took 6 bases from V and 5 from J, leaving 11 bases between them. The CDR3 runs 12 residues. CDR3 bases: TGTGCCAGCAGAGTCGAGCGTCACGAGCAGTACTTC. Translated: CASRVERHEQYF.

The CDR3 sequence is CASSRDRGYAIQYF. The CDR3 DNA follows: TGTGCCAGCAGTAGGGACAGGGGTTATGCCATTCAGTACTTC. The V and J genes are TRBV2 and TRBJ2-4; 10 nucleotides agree with TRBD1. The CDR3 is 14 residues long. Germline CDR1 SNHLY, CDR2 FYNNEI. Unmatched junction bases numbered 7, after V lost 5 bases and J lost 9 bases.

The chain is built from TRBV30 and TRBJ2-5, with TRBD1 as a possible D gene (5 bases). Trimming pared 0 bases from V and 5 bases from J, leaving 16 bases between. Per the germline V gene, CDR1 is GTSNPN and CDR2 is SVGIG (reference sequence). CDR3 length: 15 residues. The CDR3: CAWSVRGSLGETQYF. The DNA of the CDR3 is TGTGCCTGGAGTGTAAGGGGCAGCCTGGGGGAGACCCAGTACTTC. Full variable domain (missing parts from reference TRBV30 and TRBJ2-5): SQTIHQWPATLVQPVGSPLSLECTVEGTSNPNLYWYRQAAGRGLQLLFYSVGIGQISSEVPQNLSASRPQDRQFILSSKKLLLSDSGFYLCAWSVRGSLGETQYFGPGTRLLVL.